Listed below are T cell receptor beta chains from one sample, sequenced in a study of spatial heterogeneity in lung cancer. From the 5' RACE reads, TCRdb called clonotypes with MiXCR, one entry per CDR3 protein. Seen here are about 50,000 distinct CDR3 sequences, 6% to 9.5% observed once, and the top ten hold around 13%. The sample consisted of PBMCs, taken at surgery. The source of these receptors is a female donor with early-stage non-small cell lung cancer. Both conserved end residues are part of each CDR3. Fields, in order: CDR3 length, D gene, clone size, V gene, J gene, CDR3 protein, CDR3 DNA. The D gene is left open where the match is weak. Not all rows give a size; the values are once, few, many and, for expanded clones, a class.

CDR3 length: 15
D gene: -
clone size: -
V gene: TRBV23-1
J gene: TRBJ2-1
CDR3 protein: CASRTGHPSYNEQFF
CDR3 DNA: TGCGCCAGCAGGACGGGACATCCATCCTACAATGAGCAGTTCTTC

CDR3 length: 14
D gene: -
clone size: many
V gene: TRBV6-2/TRBV6-3
J gene: TRBJ1-2
CDR3 protein: CASSYGPPNYGYTF
CDR3 DNA: TGTGCCAGCAGTTACGGACCGCCTAACTATGGCTACACCTTC

CDR3 length: 17
D gene: TRBD2
clone size: -
V gene: TRBV7-9
J gene: TRBJ2-1
CDR3 protein: CASSWGGGTPAYNEQFF
CDR3 DNA: TGTGCCAGCAGCTGGGGCGGGGGGACACCAGCCTACAATGAGCAGTTCTTC

CDR3 length: 17
D gene: TRBD1
clone size: once
V gene: TRBV20-1
J gene: TRBJ2-1
CDR3 protein: CSARGRPGQDVYNEQFF
CDR3 DNA: TGCAGTGCTAGAGGTCGACCGGGACAGGACGTTTACAATGAGCAGTTCTTC

CDR3 length: 17
D gene: TRBD1
clone size: few
V gene: TRBV7-2
J gene: TRBJ1-6
CDR3 protein: CASSLVAGQVGDSPLHF
CDR3 DNA: TGTGCCAGCAGCTTAGTCGCCGGACAGGTCGGGGATTCACCCCTCCACTTT

CDR3 length: 17
D gene: TRBD1
clone size: many
V gene: TRBV7-8
J gene: TRBJ1-2
CDR3 protein: CASSPEWPGGYDYGYTF
CDR3 DNA: TGTGCCAGCAGCCCTGAATGGCCAGGGGGATACGACTATGGCTACACCTTC

CDR3 length: 12
D gene: -
clone size: few
V gene: TRBV27
J gene: TRBJ2-3
CDR3 protein: CASRVGVDTQYF
CDR3 DNA: TGTGCCAGCCGCGTGGGTGTTGATACGCAGTATTTT

CDR3 length: 14
D gene: -
clone size: few
V gene: TRBV23-1
J gene: TRBJ2-7
CDR3 protein: CASIRREQSYEQYF
CDR3 DNA: TGCGCCAGCATTCGAAGGGAGCAATCCTACGAGCAGTACTTC

CDR3 length: 14
D gene: -
clone size: -
V gene: TRBV6-2/TRBV6-3
J gene: TRBJ2-7
CDR3 protein: CASSFWTSNYEQYF
CDR3 DNA: TGTGCCAGCAGCTTCTGGACATCTAACTACGAGCAGTACTTC

CDR3 length: 16
D gene: -
clone size: -
V gene: TRBV28
J gene: TRBJ2-6
CDR3 protein: CASSLGGQTGANVLTF
CDR3 DNA: TGTGCCAGCAGTTTGGGGGGGCAGACTGGGGCCAACGTCCTGACTTTC

CDR3 length: 17
D gene: TRBD1
clone size: -
V gene: TRBV5-6
J gene: TRBJ2-1
CDR3 protein: CASSSRERDRFNNEQFF
CDR3 DNA: TGTGCCAGCAGCTCGAGGGAACGGGACAGATTTAACAATGAGCAGTTCTTC

CDR3 length: 14
D gene: -
clone size: few
V gene: TRBV5-1
J gene: TRBJ1-1
CDR3 protein: CASSRTGENTEAFF
CDR3 DNA: TGCGCCAGCAGCAGGACGGGGGAGAACACTGAAGCTTTCTTT